A single sample gave rise to the 21 T cell receptor beta chains below, sequenced in a study of blood T cell repertoires in COVID-19 (dated by TCRdb to the early 2020s). The method behind the library was the immunoSEQ multiplex PCR assay. The clones in this table, taken by TCRdb from immuneACCESS, are in-frame only. Not every clone is retained; where verified, under half of the shortfall comes from an unresolved V gene, and the cause of the rest is unknown. The sample contains some 200,000 clones, around 87% of them found a single time. 0.88% of the sample is taken by the ten largest. Input material: peripheral blood. Every receptor here comes from a young woman who had recovered from COVID-19.

The rearrangement joins TRBV7-2 to TRBJ1-1, with D possibly TRBD1 on 6 matching bases. Germline V gene sequence: CDR1 SGHTA, CDR2 FQGNSA. Trimming took off 2 bases at V and 2 bases at J, with 15 bases between the two ends. CDR3 size: 16 residues. The CDR3 coding sequence is TGTGCCAGCAGCTTAATGGACAGAGGATTCAACACTGAAGCTTTCTTT. It is translated as CASSLMDRGFNTEAFF.

This chain links TRBV27 with TRBJ1-5; D gene ambiguous. Per germline, CDR1 MNHEY and CDR2 SMNVEV (reference sequence). V gave up 5 bases and J gave up 7 bases, with 12 bases separating them. The CDR3 consists of 13 residues. CDR3 nucleotide sequence: TGTGCCAGCAGTGACACCTTCCCCCAGCCCCAGCATTTT. This gives the protein CASSDTFPQPQHF.

The chain joins TRBV15 to TRBJ1-2; D may be TRBD1 (6 bases). Germline V CDR1 and CDR2: LNHNV, YYDKDF (reference sequence). The CDR3 spans 12 residues. V shed 5 bases and J shed 7 bases, with 11 bases lying between them. The CDR3 DNA sequence: TGTGCCACCAGCTTCGGGACATCTGGCTACACCTTC. Translating gives CATSFGTSGYTF.

This rearrangement joins TRBV6-5 to TRBJ1-1, with TRBD1 as a possible D gene (6 bases). The CDR3 loop spans 13 amino acids. The ends were cut back, 6 bases at V and 5 bases at J, with 13 bases in the middle. Germline V CDR1 and CDR2: MNHEY, SVGAGI. The CDR3 DNA reads TGTGCCAGCAGAACTACAGGGTCGACTGAAGCTTTCTTT. This translates into CASRTTGSTEAFF.

The chain carries TRBV27 and TRBJ2-1; 7 bases match TRBD1. The CDR3 length is 14 residues. From germline, CDR1 is MNHEY and CDR2 SMNVEV (reference sequence). The ends lost 7 bases at V and 0 bases at J; junction bases unmatched: 3. For the CDR3, the DNA is TGTGCCAGCAATGAGGGGGCCTCCTACAATGAGCAGTTCTTC. Its protein is CASNEGASYNEQFF.

This sequence joins TRBV5-6 and TRBJ2-6, with 8 bases fitting TRBD1. The CDR3 runs to 18 residues. V shed 0 bases, J shed 0 bases, and the junction held 5 bases outside the gene matches. The germline CDR1 and CDR2 sequences are SGHDT and YYEEEE. The CDR3 sequence: CASSLAGRGPSGANVLTF. In DNA form, the CDR3 reads TGTGCCAGCAGCTTGGCTGGCAGGGGGCCCTCTGGGGCCAACGTCCTGACTTTC.

The J gene is TRBJ2-2, the V gene TRBV2; no clear D. CDR1 and CDR2 (germline): SNHLY, FYNNEI. Trimming removed 6 bases from V and 1 base from J, with 15 bases in between. This CDR3 region has 16 residues. CDR3 amino acids: CASRNRLQLNTGELFF. CDR3 DNA sequence: TGTGCCAGCAGGAATCGGTTACAGCTGAACACCGGGGAGCTGTTTTTT.

This clone appeared a single time. This sequence joins TRBV10-3 and TRBJ2-2; weak D call: TRBD1 (6 bases). CDR1 and CDR2 from the germline V gene are ENHRY and SYGVKD. Trimming took off 8 bases at V and 0 bases at J, with 16 bases between the two ends. The CDR3 consists of 16 residues. This CDR3 reads CAIGNTGFPNTGELFF. The CDR3 nucleotides are TGTGCCATCGGAAATACAGGGTTCCCGAACACCGGGGAGCTGTTTTTT.

The gene calls are TRBV7-2 and TRBJ2-7; D unresolved. Germline V gene lookup returns CDR1 SGHTA and CDR2 FQGNSA. Trimming pared 2 bases from V and 6 bases from J, leaving 11 bases between. This CDR3 spans 13 amino acids. Here the CDR3 reads CASSLSLVGEQYF. CDR3 sequence (DNA): TGTGCCAGCAGCTTAAGTCTAGTGGGCGAGCAGTACTTC.

The table lists this clone with a count of one. This chain connects TRBV7-9 to TRBJ2-1, with D perhaps TRBD1 (5 bases). Deletions cut 3 bases from V and 4 bases from J, with 7 bases between. The CDR3 length is 13 residues. Germline CDR1 SEHNR, CDR2 FQNEAQ (reference sequence). The CDR3 is CASSFGAYNEQFF. The CDR3 DNA follows: TGTGCCAGCAGCTTTGGGGCGTACAATGAGCAGTTCTTC.

In this sample, this clone turned up a few times. The chain carries TRBV5-4 and TRBJ2-1, with 10 bases fitting TRBD2. V lost 4 bases to trimming and J lost 10 bases; unmatched junction nucleotides: 11. CDR1 and CDR2 from the germline V gene are SGHNT and YYREEE (reference sequence). The CDR3 is made up of 15 amino acids. The CDR3 DNA reads as TGTGCCAGCAGCACCAGGCAACTAGCGGGATTGGAGCAGTTCTTC. This codes for CASSTRQLAGLEQFF.

The V and J genes are TRBV10-2 and TRBJ2-7; 8 bases line up with TRBD1. CDR1 is WSHSY, CDR2 SAAADI, per germline. Trimming removed 6 bases from V and 3 bases from J; junction bases left unmatched: 16. This CDR3 contains 17 residues. The CDR3 DNA reads TGCGCCAGCAGCGAAACCCCTTGGGACAGGCGAGACTACGAGCAGTACTTC. The encoded protein is CASSETPWDRRDYEQYF.

The chain links TRBV1 to TRBJ1-2. TRBV1 is a pseudogene locus. The CDR3 has 12 amino acids. CDR3 coding DNA: TGCACCAGCAGCCATCGGGCGGGTGGCTACACCTTC. Its translation is CTSSHRAGGYTF.

The chain is built from TRBV5-5 and TRBJ2-7, with 7 bases that match TRBD1. Per germline, CDR1 SGHKS and CDR2 YYEKEE (reference sequence). This CDR3 has 15 residues. J lost 4 bases, V lost 0 bases, and 7 bases had no gene match. In nucleotides, the CDR3 is TGTGCCAGCAGCTTGGTGGCAGGGGGTGTGTACGAGCAGTACTTC. This codes for CASSLVAGGVYEQYF.

This clone was seen once. The V call is TRBV6-5, the J call TRBJ1-3, with a possible D match to TRBD1 (5 bases). Trimming cost V 0 bases and J 2 bases, with 11 bases left between them. This CDR3 region has 16 residues. Germline CDR1 is MNHEY and CDR2 is SVGAGI. The CDR3, as DNA: TGTGCCAGCAGTTACTCAAGGGGTCTAACTGGAAACACCATATATTTT. Translated: CASSYSRGLTGNTIYF.

This chain uses TRBV11-2 with TRBJ1-3, with 8 bases that match TRBD1. The CDR3 is 17 residues long. J gave up 0 bases and V 5 bases, and 9 bases lay outside the gene matches. Germline CDR1 and CDR2: SGHAT and FQNNGV. CDR3 residues: CASSRTGLEFSGNTIYF. CDR3 nucleotides: TGTGCCAGCAGCCGGACAGGGCTAGAATTCTCTGGAAACACCATATATTTT.

CDR3 bases: TGTGCCAGCAGTTTAACAGGGGCCTACGAGCAGTACTTC. It specifies CASSLTGAYEQYF. The V call is TRBV27, the J call TRBJ2-7, with 7 bases that match TRBD1. This CDR3 is built from 13 residues. V lost 2 bases to trimming and J lost 2 bases; unmatched junction nucleotides: 0. The germline V gene encodes CDR1 MNHEY and CDR2 SMNVEV (reference sequence).

The V gene is TRBV21-1, the J gene TRBJ1-1; the table's D call TRBD1 went unverified against the DNA. TRBV21-1 constitutes a pseudogene. This CDR3 comprises 14 residues. The CDR3 sequence: CASSKARAETEAFF. The CDR3, as DNA: TGTGCCAGCAGCAAAGCCAGGGCGGAGACTGAAGCTTTCTTT.

About this clone: Germline and junction disagree at one end, which may indicate a read error. The chain employs TRBV7-8 and TRBJ2-3, with 8 bases matching TRBD2. This CDR3 is built from 16 residues. CDR1 and CDR2 from the germline V gene are SGHVS and FQNEAQ. The CDR3 region is CASSLGDSGVTDTQYF. The CDR3 DNA reads as TGTGCCAGCAGCTTAGGCGATAGCGGGGTCACAGATACGCAATATTTT.

V gene TRBV7-9 combines with J gene TRBJ1-2, with D maybe TRBD1 (6 bases). The V end was cut by 5 bases, the J end by 4 bases, with 17 bases between. In germline, CDR1 is SEHNR, CDR2 FQNEAQ (reference sequence). The CDR3 sequence is 15 residues long. For the CDR3, the DNA is TGTGCCAGCAGCCTCGGGACACCCTGGGGCTATGGCTACACCTTC. Encoded protein: CASSLGTPWGYGYTF.

The chain carries TRBV27 and TRBJ2-3, with D hard to call. The V end lost 8 bases, the J end lost 4 bases, and 7 bases lay between the germline ends. The CDR3 runs to 11 residues. Per the germline V gene, CDR1 is MNHEY and CDR2 is SMNVEV (reference sequence). Here the CDR3 DNA reads TGTGCCAGCTTAGTGGCAGATACGCAGTATTTT. Amino acids: CASLVADTQYF.